This is a list of T cell receptor beta chains from one sample in a study of molecular identifiers for immune sequencing clone quantification. TCRdb reprocessed the PCR reads with MiXCR, giving one entry per CDR3 protein. The sample contains about 640,000 distinct CDR3 sequences, around 20% of which appear only once. The specimen was naive CD8+ T cells from blood, with Jurkat cell RNA spiked in. The receptors here all came from a human donor in good health. Some libraries in this study had Jurkat cell RNA spiked in. Both conserved end residues are trimmed from each CDR3. Only some rows state a clone size, as once, few, many or a class for expanded clones.

ASSLLPGRGTRY	.	TRBV7-9	12
AISDPLNVTGELF	.	TRBV10-3	13
ASSQVGGSISGNTIY	many	TRBV4-1	15
SAREGFSSSYEQY	many	TRBV20-1	13
ASSYLVGEELF	many	TRBV6-5	11
ASSRLKGQYLSYT	.	TRBV5-5	13
ASRLGGELF	many	TRBV12-3/TRBV12-4	9
ASSPGTSAPNEQF	.	TRBV4-1	13
ASSHVSSGLAGGLPPNEQF	.	TRBV6-6	19
ASSVRTANTEAF	many	TRBV11-2	12
AGSFRPIYEQY	.	TRBV27	11
SARDSGLAGVETQY	many	TRBV20-1	14
ASATQTNEKLF	many	TRBV27	11
ASSGSLSITGGRPEAF	few	TRBV19	16
ASSTRDRNSYEQY	many	TRBV7-9	13
ASSQAGTSVLYEQF	many	TRBV4-3	14
ASSEGQGGGYEQY	.	TRBV6-1	13
ASSYVQRGETQY	many	TRBV6-5	12
ASSVAGNRPGELF	many	TRBV9	13
ASSLLTGTAKETQY	many	TRBV6-2/TRBV6-3	14
ASSPGQGDNEQF	few	TRBV12-3/TRBV12-4	12
ASSPMLGVLAGELF	few	TRBV9	14
SVRQGAYEQY	few	TRBV29-1	10
ASTPVVLGNTEAF	many	TRBV6-2/TRBV6-3	13
ASSPRTDREKLF	many	TRBV7-8	12
ASSQDIATMDEQY	.	TRBV4-3	13
ASSWTSGQETQY	many	TRBV6-2/TRBV6-3	12
ASSSGTAPETQY	many	TRBV7-9	12
ASGFLSDEQF	.	TRBV27	10
ASSEGAAWTEETQY	.	TRBV2	14
ASSIGDRGRQPQH	many	TRBV19	13
ASRTGDRVPGVSTDTQY	many	TRBV11-2	17
ASGAGGPTDTQY	many	TRBV9	12
ASSLLAYEQY	many	TRBV5-1	10
ASNLFRSSYEQY	.	TRBV5-4	12
ASSIVSRGLSTEAF	many	TRBV19	14
ASSDGHMSTEAF	.	TRBV27	12
SASMTSSPYEQY	few	TRBV20-1	12
ASSVYGGEYNEQF	.	TRBV9	13
ASSSDRGDVNTEAF	few	TRBV13	14
ASSLAPGVNTEAF	many	TRBV7-9	13
ASSQDSQGSSSYEQY	many	TRBV4-3	15
SVEDRFGSPYYGYT	many	TRBV29-1	14
ASSSWDRVPYEQY	many	TRBV7-9	13
ASESRQQGTEAF	many	TRBV27	12